The 30 T cell receptor beta chains below come from one sample, sequenced in a study of shared clonotypes between healthy human individuals. The data were produced by immunoSEQ multiplex PCR, yet TCRdb's version contains in-frame clones alone and is incomplete. The sample holds roughly 2.2 million clones; 85% to 95% are singletons and the top ten take 0.37%. The sample was naive CD4+ T cells from PBMCs. Subset: CD45RA+ positively selected. The receptors here all came from a man between 18 and 29 years old in good health. Some clones in this sample may be carry-over from other donors' samples.

This chain links TRBV5-1 with TRBJ2-2, with 7 bases fitting TRBD2. Per germline, CDR1 SGHRS and CDR2 YFSETQ. V gave up 4 bases and J gave up 2 bases; unmatched junction bases: 11. The CDR3 covers 17 residues. The CDR3 sequence: CASSRGPGGTNTGELFF. In DNA, the CDR3 is TGCGCCAGCAGCCGGGGCCCGGGGGGTACTAACACCGGGGAGCTGTTTTTT.

This rearrangement joins TRBV6-5 to TRBJ2-7; the match to TRBD1 covers 10 bases. The CDR3 is 15 residues long. Germline CDR1 MNHEY, CDR2 SVGAGI. V lost 6 bases and J lost 1; bases outside the gene matches: 6. CDR3 amino acids: CASRWGGQGSYEQYF. The CDR3 coding sequence is TGTGCCAGCAGATGGGGGGGACAGGGGTCCTACGAGCAGTACTTC.

J is TRBJ2-1 and V is TRBV10-1; D gene unclear. This CDR3 is 14 amino acids long. Between the trimmed V and J ends, which lost 5 bases and 2 bases, there was a span of 10 bases. Germline loops: CDR1 WNHNN, CDR2 SYGVQD (reference sequence). The CDR3 nucleotides are TGCGCCAGCAGTTCGGACCCAACCTACAATGAGCAGTTCTTC. This codes for CASSSDPTYNEQFF.

Worth noting for this clone: The identical CDR3 is also encoded by other nucleotide sequences in the sample. This chain joins TRBV7-2 and TRBJ1-1; D might be TRBD1 (6 bases). The germline V gene encodes CDR1 SGHTA and CDR2 FQGNSA. The CDR3 is made up of 13 amino acids. Trimming took 4 bases from V and 5 from J, leaving 11 bases between them. The CDR3 sequence is CASSSQGFTEAFF. The DNA for the CDR3 is TGTGCCAGCAGCTCGCAGGGGTTTACTGAAGCTTTCTTT. The variable domain in full, completed from reference TRBV7-2 and TRBJ1-1, reads GAGVSQSPSNKVTEKGKDVELRCDPISGHTALYWYRQSLGQGLEFLIYFQGNSAPDKSGLPSDRFSAERTGGSVSTLTIQRTQQEDSAVYLCASSSQGFTEAFFGQGTRLTVV.

The V gene is TRBV5-6, the J gene TRBJ1-2; 9 bases agree with TRBD1. J was trimmed by 4 bases and V by 4 bases; bases with no gene match: 2. CDR1 and CDR2 from the germline V gene are SGHDT and YYEEEE. The CDR3 has 13 amino acids. The chain's CDR3 is CASSTGGIYGYTF. The CDR3 DNA follows: TGTGCCAGCAGCACAGGGGGCATCTATGGCTACACCTTC. The full variable domain, completed using reference TRBV5-6 and TRBJ1-2, is DAGVTQSPTHLIKTRGQQVTLRCSPKSGHDTVSWYQQALGQGPQFIFQYYEEEERQRGNFPDRFSGHQFPNYSSELNVNALLLGDSALYLCASSTGGIYGYTFGSGTRLTVV.

This sequence joins TRBV28 and TRBJ1-5, with 11 bases matching TRBD1. This CDR3 spans 15 amino acids. Per the germline V gene, CDR1 is MDHEN and CDR2 is SYDVKM. V gave up 6 bases and J gave up 7 bases; unmatched junction bases: 8. CDR3 residues: CASSPRDRGSQPQHF. The CDR3 DNA reads TGTGCCAGCAGCCCTCGGGACAGGGGGTCCCAGCCCCAGCATTTT.

This clone was observed once. The chain combines TRBV6-8 with TRBJ2-5, with D unresolved. V shed 3 bases and J shed 1 base, with 12 bases lying between them. The CDR3 is 15 residues long. CDR1 is MNHGY and CDR2 is SAAAGT in the germline V gene. The CDR3 DNA is TGTGCCAGCAGTTATGGGCAGGTAGGCCAAGAGACCCAGTACTTC. This codes for CASSYGQVGQETQYF.

This clone was picked up a small number of times. Other DNA sequences in this sample translate to the same CDR3. The chain joins TRBV2 to TRBJ2-2; no clear D. Trimming cost V 6 bases and J 1 base, with 3 bases left between them. CDR1 and CDR2 from the germline V gene are SNHLY and FYNNEI. The CDR3 is made up of 12 amino acids. CDR3 nucleotide sequence: TGTGCCAGCAGGGGGAACACCGGGGAGCTGTTTTTT. Encoded protein: CASRGNTGELFF.

This clone was observed a handful of times. The gene calls are TRBV25-1 and TRBJ1-1; D gene ambiguous. Germline V gene lookup returns CDR1 MGHDK and CDR2 SYGVNS. The CDR3 covers 12 residues. V shed 4 bases and J shed 1 base, with 4 bases lying between them. The chain's CDR3 is CASSARNTEAFF. The DNA for the CDR3 is TGTGCCAGCAGTGCACGGAACACTGAAGCTTTCTTT.

The rearrangement links TRBV14 to TRBJ2-2; tentative D call: TRBD2 (6 bases). The CDR3 contains 19 residues. The V end was cut by 0 bases, the J end by 1 base, with 18 bases between. Germline V gives CDR1 SGHDN, CDR2 FVKESK. The CDR3 reads CASSQESGSFFWNTGELFF. The CDR3 coding sequence is TGTGCCAGCAGCCAAGAGTCCGGGAGTTTCTTCTGGAACACCGGGGAGCTGTTTTTT.

V and J are TRBV11-2 and TRBJ1-3; unclear D gene. Trimming took 1 base from V and 4 from J, leaving 14 bases between them. Germline CDR1 and CDR2: SGHAT and FQNNGV. The CDR3 runs 16 residues. The CDR3 spells CASSLGRQGGGNTIYF. The DNA of the CDR3 is TGTGCCAGCAGCTTAGGCCGTCAAGGCGGGGGAAACACCATATATTTT. Looking up the rest from reference TRBV11-2 and TRBJ1-3 gives the full variable domain: EAGVAQSPRYKIIEKRQSVAFWCNPISGHATLYWYQQILGQGPKLLIQFQNNGVVDDSQLPKDRFSAERLKGVDSTLKIQPAKLEDSAVYLCASSLGRQGGGNTIYFGEGSWLTVV.

The rearrangement uses TRBV29-1 and TRBJ2-3; the D is unclear. The V end lost 2 bases, the J end lost 7 bases, and 13 bases lay between the germline ends. Germline V lookup: CDR1 SQVTM, CDR2 ANQGSEA. This CDR3 has 13 residues. CDR3 loop: CSVERLAAYTQYF. In nucleotides, the CDR3 is TGCAGCGTTGAACGTTTAGCTGCATATACGCAGTATTTT.

The chain employs TRBV4-2 and TRBJ2-4; D remains unclear. The CDR3 covers 13 residues. V was clipped by 5 bases and J by 5 bases, with 10 bases between them. The germline CDR1 and CDR2 sequences are LGHNA and YNFKEQ. The CDR3 loop is CASSAYLENIQYF. The CDR3 nucleotides are TGTGCCAGCAGCGCCTATCTGGAAAACATTCAGTACTTC.

The rearrangement links TRBV6-5 to TRBJ2-3, with 7 nucleotides matching TRBD2. CDR1 MNHEY and CDR2 SVGAGI come from the germline V gene. The CDR3 consists of 12 residues. The trim removed 2 bases at V and 9 bases at J, leaving 2 bases unmatched. The CDR3 region is CASSYGRETQYF. DNA for the CDR3: TGTGCCAGCAGTTACGGGCGGGAGACGCAGTATTTT.

The chain has TRBV4-3 and TRBJ2-1; D unresolved. From germline, CDR1 is LGHNA and CDR2 YSLEER. This CDR3 contains 15 residues. V lost 0 bases and J 8 bases, leaving 14 bases between the germline ends. The CDR3 DNA reads TGCGCCAGCAGCCAAGATTCGACCGGCCCGGATGAGCAGTTCTTC. Translating it yields CASSQDSTGPDEQFF.

This sequence joins TRBV6-1 and TRBJ1-2; D not certain. CDR1 and CDR2 (germline): MNHNS, SASEGT. Trimming shortened V by 5 bases and J by 4 bases, and 8 bases separated the two germline ends. This CDR3 has 12 amino acids. This chain's CDR3 is CASSQTPYGYTF. The CDR3 DNA follows: TGTGCCAGCAGTCAGACCCCCTATGGCTACACCTTC.

The chain combines TRBV15 with TRBJ2-1, with TRBD1 identical over 9 bases. CDR1 is LNHNV and CDR2 is YYDKDF in the germline V gene (reference sequence). The CDR3 runs 17 residues. Trimming at V came to 4 bases and at J to 6 bases, leaving 13 bases not matched to a gene. The CDR3, as DNA: TGTGCCACCAGCAAAGGGAGAGGGGGACAGGGCCCCAATGAGCAGTTCTTC. It translates to CATSKGRGGQGPNEQFF.

The chain carries TRBV4-3 and TRBJ2-2; TRBD2 aligns across 7 bases. The V and J ends lost 5 bases and 4 bases, in that order; junction bases with no gene match: 7. The CDR3 totals 15 residues. CDR1 and CDR2 (germline): LGHNA, YSLEER. CDR3 in DNA: TGCGCCAGCAGCAGCGAGCGGGGTAGCACCGGGGAGCTGTTTTTT. The encoded protein is CASSSERGSTGELFF.

The V call is TRBV5-5, the J call TRBJ2-7, with 10 bases matching TRBD2. Germline V CDR1 and CDR2: SGHKS, YYEKEE (reference sequence). Trimming at V came to 4 bases and at J to 4 bases, leaving 5 bases not matched to a gene. This CDR3 comprises 14 residues. The CDR3 DNA is TGTGCCAGCAGCCCTAGCGGGAGATTGTACGAGCAGTACTTC. The encoded protein is CASSPSGRLYEQYF.

The chain joins TRBV7-9 to TRBJ2-4, with TRBD2 as a possible D gene (5 bases). Germline values: CDR1 SEHNR, CDR2 FQNEAQ (reference sequence). This CDR3 is 14 amino acids long. V was clipped by 0 bases and J by 5 bases, with 8 bases between them. This CDR3 reads CASSLAEGENIQYF. The CDR3, as DNA: TGTGCCAGCAGCTTAGCAGAGGGCGAAAACATTCAGTACTTC.

This chain uses TRBV5-8 with TRBJ2-7; 7 bases agree with TRBD2. CDR3 length: 13 residues. Trimming removed 2 bases from V and 4 bases from J; junction bases left unmatched: 3. Per the germline V gene, CDR1 is SGHTS and CDR2 is YDEGEE. The CDR3 region is CASSFGGGYEQYF. CDR3 nucleotide sequence: TGTGCCAGCAGCTTCGGCGGGGGATACGAGCAGTACTTC.

This chain connects TRBV10-3 to TRBJ2-7; D gene ambiguous. Germline loops: CDR1 ENHRY, CDR2 SYGVKD. The CDR3 has 16 residues. Trimming removed 0 bases at V and 3 bases at J, with 15 bases between. For the CDR3, the DNA is TGTGCCATCAGTGAGTCTCCGCGTTTAGATTTCTACGAGCAGTACTTC. It is translated as CAISESPRLDFYEQYF.

CDR3 DNA sequence: TGCAGCGTTGAATCGCTCGGCAGGCAGTACTTC. Protein: CSVESLGRQYF. This chain joins TRBV29-1 and TRBJ2-5; D unresolved. CDR1 and CDR2 from the germline V gene are SQVTM and ANQGSEA. The CDR3 covers 11 residues. Deletions cut 2 bases from V and 11 bases from J, with 12 bases between.

V and J are TRBV6-5 and TRBJ2-7, with TRBD1 identical over 11 bases. The ends lost 2 bases at V and 7 bases at J; junction bases unmatched: 7. The CDR3 sequence is 15 residues long. CDR1 is MNHEY, CDR2 SVGAGI, per germline. CDR3 nucleotides: TGTGCCAGCAGTTACCGAGGACAGGGGGCCTGGGAGCAGTACTTC. Translating it yields CASSYRGQGAWEQYF.

This clone has only a few counts. The rearrangement uses TRBV6-6 and TRBJ2-1; no clear D gene. Trimming shortened V by 5 bases and J by 10 bases, and 15 bases separated the two germline ends. This CDR3 region has 13 residues. Germline V gene sequence: CDR1 MNHNY, CDR2 SVGAGI (reference sequence). The CDR3: CASSPLGREEQFF. The CDR3 bases are TGTGCCAGCAGTCCTCTAGGACGAGAAGAGCAGTTCTTC.

With respect to this clone: The same CDR3 also results from other DNA sequences found in this sample. This sequence joins TRBV7-2 and TRBJ1-2; D not resolved. The V gene's germline CDR1 is SGHTA and CDR2 FQGNSA. V lost 1 base to trimming and J lost 4 bases, with 4 bases between them. CDR3 size: 12 residues. The DNA of the CDR3 is TGTGCCAGCAGCTTAGGCGTCTATGGCTACACCTTC. The encoded protein is CASSLGVYGYTF.

CDR3 region: CASSSPYSYNEQFF. CDR3 in DNA: TGTGCCAGCAGCTCGCCATACTCCTACAATGAGCAGTTCTTC. The chain couples TRBV6-6 to TRBJ2-1; D not resolved. V was trimmed by 6 bases and J by 0 bases, leaving 9 bases between them. Per germline, CDR1 MNHNY and CDR2 SVGAGI (reference sequence). This CDR3 region has 14 residues.

The V call is TRBV5-1, the J call TRBJ2-5; D is perhaps TRBD2 (6 bases). Germline V CDR1 and CDR2: SGHRS, YFSETQ. V shed 1 base and J shed 5 bases, with 12 bases lying between them. This CDR3 contains 14 residues. CDR3 sequence reads: CASSLYGGRETQYF. CDR3 nucleotides: TGCGCCAGCAGCTTGTACGGAGGGCGGGAGACCCAGTACTTC.

In this sample, this clone turned up once. The chain uses TRBV11-3 and TRBJ2-1; a weak D match, TRBD2 (5 bases). Trimming removed 5 bases from V and 6 bases from J, with 17 bases in between. CDR1 SGHNT and CDR2 YENEEA come from the germline V gene. The CDR3 has 15 amino acids. In DNA form, the CDR3 reads TGTGCCAGCAGCCCCGGGATCAGCTTGTCCAATGAGCAGTTCTTC. Its translation is CASSPGISLSNEQFF.

The CDR3: CASSPTGTSGSEQYF. The CDR3, as DNA: TGTGCCAGCAGCCCCACCGGGACTAGCGGTTCCGAGCAGTACTTC. The genes are TRBV7-3 and TRBJ2-7, with 11 bases matching TRBD2. Per germline, CDR1 SGHTA and CDR2 FQGTGA. J gave up 6 bases and V 5 bases, and 9 bases lay outside the gene matches. This CDR3 has 15 residues.